Described below is a single T cell receptor beta chain sequence and its context. The antigen remains undetermined. The sample is drawn from a study of blood T cells in healthy people across ages. This CDR3 comprises 13 residues. Per the germline V gene, CDR1 is DFQATT and CDR2 is SNEGSKA (reference sequence). Trimming took 8 bases from V and 4 from J; bases not matched to a gene: 8. Through a sample-barcoded 5' primer and a J-beta primer mix, a second PCR was run for roughly 6 to 12 cycles. CDR3-containing paired-end reads numbered at least 2.5 million in each sample. MiXCR was run by TCRdb on the 5' RACE reads, yielding one entry per CDR3 protein. Of around 900,000 distinct CDR3 sequences listed, under 35% are singletons. General study results and limits: No one knew whether donors had CMV, which possibly confounded expanded clonotype changes. As age increased, TCR beta diversity per million T cells fell in a roughly linear fashion. Greater diversity and more naive CD4+ cells were seen in long-lived donors than in aged donors.

The receptor was derived from a woman over 75 in good health. The source material was blood. The chain combines TRBV20-1 with TRBJ1-1; 9 bases match TRBD1. CDR3 residues: CSPSSTGGTEAFF. The CDR3 DNA reads TGCAGTCCCAGCTCGACAGGGGGCACTGAAGCTTTCTTT.